One and the same sample provided the 3 T cell receptor beta chains below, sequenced in a study of cytomegalovirus exposure and HLA in healthy donors. The primer mix had 60 Vbeta and 13 Jbeta primers. Here immunoSEQ multiplex PCR was the method, and the copy in TCRdb shows in-frame clones only, minus some. Counted here are roughly 98,000 clones, 75% to 80% occurring once; the ten biggest clones make up approximately 7.7%. The specimen was PBMCs. Receptors originate from a female donor in good health and CMV-seronegative.

This clone turned up a few times. The chain combines TRBV27 with TRBJ1-6; D is undetermined. The V end was cut by 7 bases, the J end by 0 bases, with 13 bases between. The germline V gene encodes CDR1 MNHEY and CDR2 SMNVEV (reference sequence). This CDR3 region has 16 residues. This CDR3 reads CASTRVGGSYNSPLHF. CDR3 DNA: TGTGCCAGCACAAGAGTCGGCGGCTCCTATAATTCACCCCTCCACTTT.

This chain connects TRBV11-1 to TRBJ1-3; 7 bases agree with TRBD1. The CDR3 has 15 amino acids. Looked up from germline, CDR1 is SGHAT and CDR2 is FQDESV (reference sequence). Germline trimming cut 4 bases from V and 8 bases from J; bases unmatched to any gene: 11. The CDR3 region has the DNA TGTGCCAGCAGCTCGGGACAGCCGACGCGGGACACCATATATTTT. Encoded protein: CASSSGQPTRDTIYF.

This chain joins TRBV30 and TRBJ1-1; TRBD1 is a possible D gene (6 bases). Germline lookup yields CDR1 GTSNPN and CDR2 SVGIG (reference sequence). V lost 4 bases and J lost 3, with 12 bases in between. This CDR3 is 13 amino acids long. The CDR3 loop is CAWTGDDYTEAFF. Written as DNA, the CDR3 is TGTGCCTGGACAGGGGATGACTACACTGAAGCTTTCTTT. The variable domain in full, with the rest retrieved from reference TRBV30 and TRBJ1-1, is SQTIHQWPATLVQPVGSPLSLECTVEGTSNPNLYWYRQAAGRGLQLLFYSVGIGQISSEVPQNLSASRPQDRQFILSSKKLLLSDSGFYLCAWTGDDYTEAFFGQGTRLTVV.